The 15 T cell receptor beta chains presented below share a single source sample, sequenced in a study of Graves' ophthalmopathy and Graves' hyperthyroidism. Scientists amplified the TCR beta CDR3 regions from RNA transcripts. In the first round, RT-PCR was carried out with HTBI primers, and a multiplex PCR formed the second round. TCRdb reprocessed the multiplex PCR reads with MiXCR, giving one entry per CDR3 protein. The table includes approximately 1.2 million distinct CDR3 sequences, less than 45% detected once. Sample: peripheral blood or thyroid tissue (not recorded which). These receptors all stem from an adult man with Graves' hyperthyroidism.

This clonotype was detected a few times. Germline and junction disagree at one end, which may indicate a read error. The chain carries TRBV10-2 and TRBJ2-7, with 9 bases identical to TRBD2. This CDR3 is built from 15 residues. CDR1 WSHSY and CDR2 SAAADI come from the germline V gene. For the CDR3, the DNA is TGTGCCAGCAGCAGCGGGAGGACCAGCTCCTACGAGCAGTACTTC. This translates into CASSSGRTSSYEQYF.

The chain recombines TRBV6-1 with TRBJ1-5; the D is unclear. Germline V lookup: CDR1 MNHNS, CDR2 SASEGT. The V and J ends lost 4 bases and 7 bases respectively, with 11 bases between them. This CDR3 contains 13 residues. This CDR3 is CASSGRVLQPQHF. The CDR3 DNA sequence: TGTGCCAGCAGTGGGAGGGTATTGCAGCCCCAGCATTTT.

In this sample, this clonotype turned up many times. The gene calls are TRBV7-8 and TRBJ2-6; D is uncertain. The germline gives CDR1 SGHVS, CDR2 FQNEAQ. Trimming removed 5 bases at V and 0 bases at J, with 11 bases between. The CDR3 runs 16 residues. The CDR3 is CASSPPSASGANVLTF. Written as DNA, the CDR3 is TGTGCCAGCAGCCCCCCTTCGGCCTCTGGGGCCAACGTCCTGACTTTC. The whole variable domain, remainder taken from reference TRBV7-8 and TRBJ2-6, is GAGVSQSPRYKVAKRGQDVALRCDPISGHVSLFWYQQALGQGPEFLTYFQNEAQLDKSGLPSDRFFAERPEGSVSTLKIQRTQQEDSAVYLCASSPPSASGANVLTFGAGSRLTVL.

The J gene is TRBJ2-2, the V gene TRBV28; D is unresolved. In germline, CDR1 is MDHEN, CDR2 SYDVKM. The germline V and J ends were trimmed by 6 bases and 4 bases, with 6 bases remaining between them. CDR3 size: 12 residues. The CDR3: CASRGFTGELFF. Written as DNA, the CDR3 is TGTGCCAGCAGGGGTTTCACCGGGGAGCTGTTTTTT.

The chain employs TRBV2 and TRBJ2-2; no reliable D call. From germline, CDR1 is SNHLY and CDR2 FYNNEI. The CDR3 runs 14 residues. The germline V and J ends were trimmed by 6 bases and 8 bases, with 16 bases remaining between them. The CDR3: CASSGRMSSGELFF. CDR3 sequence (DNA): TGTGCCAGCAGCGGCAGGATGAGTTCGGGGGAGCTGTTTTTT.

This chain joins TRBV20-1 and TRBJ2-7; D gene ambiguous. Germline CDR1 and CDR2: DFQATT and SNEGSKA (reference sequence). CDR3 length equals 15 residues. The V end lost 2 bases, the J end lost 4 bases, and 18 bases lay between the germline ends. The CDR3 is CSARLFRATLYEQYF. In DNA form, the CDR3 reads TGCAGTGCTAGACTTTTTCGGGCCACCCTGTACGAGCAGTACTTC.

This clonotype was counted ten times or more. The chain has TRBV4-3 and TRBJ1-2; D not resolved. Germline CDR1 LGHNA, CDR2 YSLEER. The CDR3 is 15 amino acids. Trimming cost V 0 bases and J 4 bases, with 12 bases left between them. The chain's CDR3 is CASSQERQAFYGYTF. CDR3 bases: TGCGCCAGCAGCCAAGAACGGCAGGCCTTCTATGGCTACACCTTC.

A few counts support this clonotype. CDR3 loop: CSALTSGRTYEQYF. The CDR3 coding sequence is TGCAGTGCACTCACTAGCGGGAGGACCTACGAGCAGTACTTC. The rearrangement joins TRBV20-1 to TRBJ2-7; 12 bases are shared with TRBD2. V lost 6 bases to trimming and J lost 2 bases; unmatched junction nucleotides: 5. This CDR3 spans 14 amino acids. Germline values: CDR1 DFQATT, CDR2 SNEGSKA (reference sequence).

This clonotype was seen many times. The chain couples TRBV7-2 to TRBJ1-6; no definite D call. This CDR3 has 17 amino acids. Germline CDR1 reads SGHTA; CDR2 reads FQGNSA. Trimming pared 5 bases from V and 8 bases from J, leaving 22 bases between. The CDR3 spells CASSTPGGLRSDSPLHF. The CDR3 DNA reads TGTGCCAGCAGCACCCCAGGAGGACTACGGAGCGATTCACCCCTCCACTTT.

On this clonotype itself: One junction end does not reproduce the germline sequence, and a read error may be involved. V gene TRBV7-8 combines with J gene TRBJ1-6; 8 bases align to TRBD1. The germline CDR1 and CDR2 sequences are SGHVS and FQNEAQ. The CDR3 spans 14 residues. CDR3 in amino acids: CAGSDDRGNSPLHF. CDR3 coding DNA: TGTGCCGGCAGCGATGACAGGGGCAATTCACCCCTCCACTTT.

Many counts were recorded for this clonotype. This chain joins TRBV2 and TRBJ1-6; D gene unclear. Per the germline V gene, CDR1 is SNHLY and CDR2 is FYNNEI. Trimming took 2 bases from V and 7 from J, leaving 12 bases between them. The CDR3 contains 15 residues. The CDR3 DNA is TGTGCCAGCAGTGAAACTCGGCCTGAGAATTCACCCCTCCACTTT. Its translation: CASSETRPENSPLHF.

Points on this clonotype: This clone may be a read error of a much larger clone one base away. This chain links TRBV5-6 with TRBJ2-7, with D possibly matching TRBD1 (5 bases). The CDR3 has 14 residues. V lost 0 bases and J lost 9, with 16 bases in between. Germline CDR1 reads SGHDT; CDR2 reads YYEEEE. The DNA of the CDR3 is TGTGCCAGCAGCTTGGCTCAGGGCCTCAACGGGCAGTACTTC. It encodes CASSLAQGLNGQYF.

This chain links TRBV6-5 with TRBJ2-7; weak D call: TRBD1 (5 bases). Deletions cut 0 bases from V and 2 bases from J, with 8 bases between. The CDR3 sequence is 14 residues long. Germline V lookup: CDR1 MNHEY, CDR2 SVGAGI. The CDR3 coding sequence is TGTGCCAGCAGTTACTCCAGGGTCCCCTACGAGCAGTACTTC. It yields the protein CASSYSRVPYEQYF.

This clonotype was found many times. This chain links TRBV2 with TRBJ1-2, with D unclear. CDR3 size: 12 residues. Per germline, CDR1 SNHLY and CDR2 FYNNEI. V was shortened by 9 bases and J by 5 bases, with 13 bases between the two germline ends. The CDR3 is CASQRDPYGYTF. The CDR3 coding sequence is TGTGCCAGTCAGCGGGATCCTTATGGCTACACCTTC.

This chain connects TRBV10-2 to TRBJ1-2; no definite D call. CDR1 and CDR2 from the germline V gene are WSHSY and SAAADI. The CDR3 sequence is 15 residues long. V was clipped by 2 bases and J by 0 bases, with 10 bases between them. The chain's CDR3 is CASSEAGEANYGYTF. The DNA of the CDR3 is TGCGCCAGCAGTGAGGCCGGGGAAGCTAACTATGGCTACACCTTC.